This passage covers 25 T cell receptor beta chains from one sample sequenced in a study of T cells in Graves' hyperthyroidism and ophthalmopathy. TCR beta CDR3 region amplification was performed from RNA transcripts. Primed by the HTBI set, a first-round RT-PCR was run on the TCR CDR3. Via MiXCR, TCRdb re-called the multiplex PCR reads, giving one row per CDR3 protein. The table lists approximately 640,000 distinct CDR3 sequences, roughly 17% of them singletons. Sequenced sample: blood. These TCRs come from a man in his forties or fifties with Graves' hyperthyroidism.

This clonotype was picked up many times. The V gene is TRBV28, the J gene TRBJ2-5; 12 nucleotides match TRBD2. V gave up 2 bases and J gave up 5 bases; unmatched junction bases: 3. The CDR3 consists of 15 residues. The germline V gene encodes CDR1 MDHEN and CDR2 SYDVKM. The CDR3 DNA sequence: TGTGCCAGCAGTTTACTAGCGGGAGGGCTGGAGACCCAGTACTTC. Protein product: CASSLLAGGLETQYF.

This clonotype has ten or more counts. The J gene is TRBJ2-1, the V gene TRBV27, with 15 bases identical to TRBD2. The CDR3 consists of 20 residues. Germline values: CDR1 MNHEY, CDR2 SMNVEV (reference sequence). V lost 5 bases and J lost 2; bases outside the gene matches: 13. DNA of the CDR3: TGTGCCAGCAGTGGGTCGTGGTGGACTAGCGGGAGGGTCGCCTACAATGAGCAGTTCTTC. Its translation: CASSGSWWTSGRVAYNEQFF.

This sequence joins TRBV15 and TRBJ2-3; D uncertain. Germline V gene data show CDR1 as LNHNV and CDR2 as YYDKDF (reference sequence). V lost 6 bases, J lost 2 bases, and 18 bases lay in between. This CDR3 comprises 16 residues. CDR3 DNA sequence: TGTGCCACCAGAGCAGAGATGGGAAGGGTCACAGATACGCAGTATTTT. Encoded protein: CATRAEMGRVTDTQYF.

A few counts support this clonotype. The V and J genes are TRBV19 and TRBJ2-7; perhaps TRBD1 as D (5 bases). The V gene lost 1 base and the J gene lost 5 bases, with 15 bases spanning the gap. This CDR3 is 15 amino acids long. Germline V lookup: CDR1 LNHDA, CDR2 SQIVND (reference sequence). CDR3 protein: CASSIGGGPRHEQYF. The CDR3 coding sequence is TGTGCCAGTAGTATAGGGGGCGGACCCCGCCACGAGCAGTACTTC.

A few counts support this clonotype. V and J are TRBV6-1 and TRBJ1-5; D gene unclear. The CDR3 spans 14 residues. Germline V gene sequence: CDR1 MNHNS, CDR2 SASEGT. V was cut by 0 bases and J by 4 bases, with 7 bases left in between. The CDR3 here is CASSEAFRNQPQHF. The DNA of the CDR3 is TGTGCCAGCAGTGAAGCGTTTAGGAATCAGCCCCAGCATTTT.

The J gene is TRBJ2-1, the V gene TRBV29-1; D remains ambiguous. Germline V gives CDR1 SQVTM, CDR2 ANQGSEA. V lost 4 bases to trimming and J lost 3 bases, with 13 bases between them. This CDR3 is built from 14 residues. The CDR3 region is CSVGADPNYNEQFF. CDR3 DNA: TGCAGCGTTGGGGCTGACCCCAACTACAATGAGCAGTTCTTC.

This clonotype has just a few counts. The V and J genes are TRBV4-3 and TRBJ1-1; possible D gene TRBD1, 5 bases. The CDR3 runs to 16 residues. Trimming shortened V by 1 base and J by 0 bases, and 12 bases separated the two germline ends. Germline CDR1 LGHNA, CDR2 YSLEER. In DNA form, the CDR3 reads TGCGCCAGCAGCCAAGCCCCGGGACGGGTGAACACTGAAGCTTTCTTT. Translated, it gives CASSQAPGRVNTEAFF.

This clonotype has ten or more counts. The V gene is TRBV28, the J gene TRBJ2-1; a weak D match, TRBD1 (6 bases). Germline CDR1 and CDR2: MDHEN and SYDVKM. V lost 6 bases to trimming and J lost 7 bases, with 19 bases between them. This CDR3 contains 15 residues. The CDR3 DNA is TGTGCCAGCAGCAAACAGGGTTCTAGGGAAAATGAGCAGTTCTTC. Its protein product is CASSKQGSRENEQFF.

The chain uses TRBV2 and TRBJ2-7, with a tentative D call TRBD1 (6 bases). The CDR3 loop spans 14 amino acids. The V and J ends lost 1 base and 2 bases respectively, with 9 bases between them. Germline assignment: CDR1 SNHLY and CDR2 FYNNEI. Here the CDR3 reads CASSEGTVAYEQYF. Here the CDR3 DNA reads TGTGCCAGCAGTGAAGGGACAGTTGCCTACGAGCAGTACTTC.

This clonotype was recorded at least ten times. V and J are TRBV11-3 and TRBJ2-3; 7 bases map to TRBD1. The ends lost 5 bases at V and 1 base at J; junction bases unmatched: 6. The CDR3 totals 15 residues. Germline V lookup: CDR1 SGHNT, CDR2 YENEEA. In nucleotides, the CDR3 is TGTGCCAGCAGCCCGACCGGGACAGGCACAGATACGCAGTATTTT. This sequence encodes CASSPTGTGTDTQYF.

At least ten counts were recorded for this clonotype. V gene TRBV20-1 combines with J gene TRBJ2-5; D may correspond to TRBD1 or TRBD2 (5 bases each). Germline V gives CDR1 DFQATT, CDR2 SNEGSKA (reference sequence). This CDR3 has 13 amino acids. Trimming pared 5 bases from V and 2 bases from J, leaving 12 bases between. CDR3 in amino acids: CSARVGGQETQYF. DNA for the CDR3: TGCAGTGCTCGCGTTGGGGGACAAGAGACCCAGTACTTC.

This rearrangement joins TRBV7-6 to TRBJ2-2; D is unresolved. CDR1 and CDR2 (germline): SGHVS, FNYEAQ. The length of the CDR3 is 14 residues. Between the trimmed V and J ends, which lost 5 bases and 8 bases, there was a span of 15 bases. CDR3 loop: CASSPRQLAGELFF. As DNA, the CDR3 is TGTGCCAGCAGCCCCCGGCAGTTGGCTGGGGAGCTGTTTTTT.

The J gene is TRBJ1-5, the V gene TRBV28, with TRBD1 matching 7 bases. V lost 3 bases and J lost 3; bases outside the gene matches: 5. This CDR3 is built from 15 residues. The germline V gene has CDR1 MDHEN and CDR2 SYDVKM. The chain's CDR3 is CASSFIDRDNQPQHF. The CDR3 region has the DNA TGTGCCAGCAGTTTCATAGACAGGGACAATCAGCCCCAGCATTTT.

This clonotype was seen repeatedly, ten times or more. The chain joins TRBV12-3 or TRBV12-4 to TRBJ2-7, with 13 bases fitting TRBD2. The CDR3 sequence is 13 residues long. The V gene end was trimmed by 10 bases and the J gene end by 5 bases; junction bases not matched to a gene: 5. The CDR3 reads CATRTSGRHEQYF. The CDR3, as DNA: TGTGCCACCAGGACTAGCGGGAGACACGAGCAGTACTTC.

In the case of this clonotype: Being one base from a much bigger clone, this may be a read error. The gene calls are TRBV5-1 and TRBJ2-6, with TRBD1 matching 9 bases. The CDR3 spans 18 residues. Germline values: CDR1 SGHRS, CDR2 YFSETQ. This chain's CDR3 is CASTRGDRVFSGSNVLTF. Here the CDR3 DNA reads TGCGCCAGCACCAGAGGGGACAGGGTATTCTCTGGGTCCAACGTCCTGACTTTC.

This clonotype appeared many times. The CDR3 loop reads CASSDRAGTEAFF. The CDR3 DNA sequence: TGCGCCAGCAGTGACAGGGCAGGGACTGAAGCTTTCTTT. The chain carries TRBV10-1 and TRBJ1-1; possibly TRBD1 for D (5 bases). The CDR3 runs 13 residues. Germline V gene data show CDR1 as WNHNN and CDR2 as SYGVQD (reference sequence). Trimming left V 3 bases short and J 5 bases short, with 10 bases between.

This clonotype was counted many times. The rearrangement joins TRBV28 to TRBJ1-3; tentative D call: TRBD1 (6 bases). With 6 bases removed from V and 0 bases from J, the gap between germline ends came to 15 bases. From germline, CDR1 is MDHEN and CDR2 SYDVKM. The CDR3 is 16 residues long. The CDR3: CASRPTGYSSGNTIYF. The CDR3 DNA reads TGTGCCAGCAGACCAACAGGGTATTCCTCTGGAAACACCATATATTTT.

The V and J genes are TRBV29-1 and TRBJ2-4; 12 positions agree with TRBD2. V lost 0 bases and J lost 3; bases outside the gene matches: 12. The CDR3 runs 19 residues. Germline V gene data show CDR1 as SQVTM and CDR2 as ANQGSEA. CDR3 region: CSVEDPTSGSSRVKNIQYF. Written as DNA, the CDR3 is TGCAGCGTTGAAGATCCGACTAGCGGGAGTTCTCGTGTCAAAAACATTCAGTACTTC.

The sample holds a few counts of this clonotype. The genes are TRBV6-2 or TRBV6-3 and TRBJ2-1; perhaps TRBD2 as D (5 bases). Per the germline V gene, CDR1 is MNHEY and CDR2 is SVGEGT. Trimming shortened V by 5 bases and J by 0 bases, and 17 bases separated the two germline ends. The CDR3 consists of 17 residues. Written as DNA, the CDR3 is TGTGCCAGCAGTCTTACGACCGGGGAACGCTCCTACAATGAGCAGTTCTTC. This encodes CASSLTTGERSYNEQFF.

The J gene is TRBJ2-3, the V gene TRBV30; D possibly corresponds to TRBD2 (5 bases). The CDR3 length is 16 residues. Germline V gives CDR1 GTSNPN, CDR2 SVGIG (reference sequence). The chain's CDR3 is CGAALSSAVGTDTQYF. The CDR3 DNA is TGTGGAGCGGCGTTATCGTCGGCAGTCGGCACAGATACGCAGTATTTT.

V usage is TRBV7-9 and J usage is TRBJ1-3; tentative D call: TRBD1 (6 bases). The CDR3 is 16 residues long. Germline loops: CDR1 SEHNR, CDR2 FQNEAQ (reference sequence). V lost 5 bases and J 0 bases, leaving 14 bases between the germline ends. This CDR3 reads CASSVHRDSSGNTIYF. CDR3 in DNA: TGTGCCAGCAGCGTCCACAGGGACTCCTCTGGAAACACCATATATTTT.

Of note for this clonotype: Since a much larger clone is just one base distant, this may be a read error. The V and J genes are TRBV7-9 and TRBJ2-1; 9 nucleotides line up with TRBD2. CDR1 and CDR2 (germline): SEHNR, FQNEAQ (reference sequence). The CDR3 consists of 18 residues. Trimming removed 5 bases from V and 1 base from J; junction bases left unmatched: 12. The DNA of the CDR3 is TGTGCCAGCAGCCCCGCGGCAGCGGGAGGCCGTTCCTACAATGAGCAGTTCTTC. Translating it yields CASSPAAAGGRSYNEQFF.

The sample holds a few counts of this clonotype. CDR3: CATSESFQETQYF. The DNA for the CDR3 is TGTGCCACCAGCGAAAGCTTCCAAGAGACCCAGTACTTC. The chain uses TRBV24-1 and TRBJ2-5; no definite D call. The length of the CDR3 is 13 residues. Germline CDR1 and CDR2: KGHDR and SFDVKD. V lost 7 bases to trimming and J lost 1 base, with 9 bases between them.

There are a few counts of this clonotype. The chain carries TRBV7-3 and TRBJ1-2, with D perhaps matching TRBD1 (6 bases). V was shortened by 5 bases and J by 7 bases, with 14 bases between the two germline ends. CDR1 SGHTA and CDR2 FQGTGA come from the germline V gene. The length of the CDR3 is 13 residues. In DNA form, the CDR3 reads TGTGCCAGCAGCAGCCAGGGGACGAGTGGCTACACCTTC. This translates into CASSSQGTSGYTF. Together with reference TRBV7-3 and TRBJ1-2, the CDR3 gives the full variable domain: GAGVSQTPSNKVTEKGKYVELRCDPISGHTALYWYRQSLGQGPEFLIYFQGTGAADDSGLPNDRFFAVRPEGSVSTLKIQRTERGDSAVYLCASSSQGTSGYTFGSGTRLTVV.

This clonotype occurred many times. This chain connects TRBV11-2 to TRBJ1-2, with 11 bases that match TRBD1. V was clipped by 4 bases and J by 7 bases; unmatched bases: 14. CDR3 size: 17 residues. The germline CDR1 and CDR2 sequences are SGHAT and FQNNGV. The CDR3 reads CASSSPQGQGARAGYTF. CDR3 bases: TGTGCCAGCAGCTCTCCTCAAGGACAGGGGGCCCGCGCTGGCTACACCTTC.